The 24 T cell receptor beta chains reported below all come from one sample, sequenced in a study of cytomegalovirus exposure and HLA in healthy donors. PCR was performed using 60 Vbeta and 13 Jbeta primers. This table comes from immunoSEQ multiplex PCR, and its TCRdb copy is limited to in-frame clones, with some not included. The sample has roughly 150,000 clones; around 79% are singletons. Sequencing was performed on PBMCs. These receptors came from a man younger than 45 in good health and CMV-seropositive.

This clone was recorded a few times. V gene TRBV28 combines with J gene TRBJ2-2; D is perhaps TRBD2 (5 bases). Germline CDR1 is MDHEN and CDR2 is SYDVKM. Trimming stripped 7 bases from V and 4 bases from J, with 7 bases between. The CDR3 length is 12 residues. The CDR3 spells CASKEVTGELFF. CDR3 DNA: TGTGCCAGCAAGGAGGTCACCGGGGAGCTGTTTTTT.

The chain couples TRBV29-1 to TRBJ2-1; TRBD1 aligns across 7 bases. From germline, CDR1 is SQVTM and CDR2 ANQGSEA. The trim removed 4 bases at V and 4 bases at J, leaving 4 bases unmatched. CDR3 length: 13 amino acids. The CDR3 sequence is CSVGAGGYNEQFF. The CDR3 nucleotides read TGCAGCGTTGGGGCAGGGGGTTACAATGAGCAGTTCTTC.

The J gene is TRBJ2-1, the V gene TRBV2; TRBD2 matches at 11 bases. This CDR3 contains 14 residues. J gave up 4 bases and V 9 bases, and 5 bases lay outside the gene matches. Germline values: CDR1 SNHLY, CDR2 FYNNEI. Here the CDR3 reads CASTGTSGYNEQFF. CDR3 nucleotide sequence: TGTGCCAGTACCGGGACTAGCGGATACAATGAGCAGTTCTTC.

The rearrangement links TRBV21-1 to TRBJ1-5; the D call in the table, TRBD1, was not verified against the DNA. TRBV21-1 is a pseudogene. The CDR3 is made up of 17 amino acids. CDR3 coding DNA: TGTGCCAGCAGCAAAGTCGACAGGGAAGAGGGCAATCAGCCCCAGCATTTT. It translates to CASSKVDREEGNQPQHF.

The chain combines TRBV30 with TRBJ2-5; TRBD2 aligns across 10 bases. The CDR3 totals 13 residues. The germline V gene has CDR1 GTSNPN and CDR2 SVGIG (reference sequence). J gave up 2 bases and V 7 bases, and 4 bases lay outside the gene matches. This chain's CDR3 is CASLAGVQETQYF. In DNA form, the CDR3 reads TGTGCCTCTCTAGCGGGGGTACAAGAGACCCAGTACTTC.

The chain recombines TRBV5-6 with TRBJ1-1; TRBD1 is a possible D gene (6 bases). Germline CDR1 is SGHDT and CDR2 is YYEEEE. This CDR3 contains 14 residues. V was clipped by 4 bases and J by 2 bases, with 12 bases between them. The CDR3 region is CASSEGGDNTEAFF. CDR3 nucleotides: TGTGCCAGCAGCGAAGGGGGTGACAACACTGAAGCTTTCTTT.

This sequence joins TRBV6-5 and TRBJ2-5; D call uncertain. Judging by the DNA end, TRBJ2-7 fits better; the J call may be wrong. The CDR3 spans 11 residues. From germline, CDR1 is MNHEY and CDR2 SVGAGI. The CDR3 coding sequence is TGTGCCAGCAGCTCTGTCTACGAGCAGTACTTC. Its translation is CASSSVYEQYF.

The chain combines TRBV6-5 with TRBJ2-5; TRBD2 aligns across 11 bases. Germline assignment: CDR1 MNHEY and CDR2 SVGAGI. This CDR3 spans 14 amino acids. V shed 6 bases, J shed 3 bases, and the junction held 3 bases outside the gene matches. This CDR3 is CASRGLAAEETQYF. The DNA for the CDR3 is TGTGCCAGCAGGGGACTAGCGGCCGAAGAGACCCAGTACTTC.

The chain uses TRBV9 and TRBJ2-7; D is perhaps TRBD2 (6 bases). From germline, CDR1 is SGDLS and CDR2 YYNGEE. This CDR3 spans 14 amino acids. V was clipped by 0 bases and J by 7 bases, with 14 bases between them. The CDR3: CASSVGGISGEQYF. CDR3 DNA: TGTGCCAGCAGCGTAGGCGGGATCTCGGGGGAGCAGTACTTC.

V is TRBV6-1 and J is TRBJ1-5; D is ambiguous. CDR3 size: 14 residues. CDR1 and CDR2 (germline): MNHNS, SASEGT. Trimming took 3 bases from V and 6 from J, leaving 12 bases between them. The DNA for the CDR3 is TGTGCCAGCAGTGATTATTCGAGAGGTCAGCCCCAGCATTTT. It yields the protein CASSDYSRGQPQHF.

This clone was detected only a few times. V gene TRBV27 combines with J gene TRBJ1-2, with TRBD1 identical over 9 bases. From germline, CDR1 is MNHEY and CDR2 SMNVEV (reference sequence). Losses at the gene ends were 4 bases for V and 5 bases for J; bases not matched to a gene: 5. The CDR3 is made up of 14 amino acids. This CDR3 reads CASSSDRGRYGYTF. DNA of the CDR3: TGTGCCAGCAGTTCGGACAGGGGAAGGTATGGCTACACCTTC.

The sample holds a few counts of this clone. The chain couples TRBV15 to TRBJ1-5; D gene unclear. Trimming pared 6 bases from V and 3 bases from J, leaving 30 bases between. This CDR3 comprises 20 residues. The germline V gene has CDR1 LNHNV and CDR2 YYDKDF (reference sequence). DNA of the CDR3: TGTGCCACCAGGGCGATAGAGATAAGTTCGAGCCGGAGCATCAATCAGCCCCAGCATTTT. Translated, it gives CATRAIEISSSRSINQPQHF.

The chain is built from TRBV2 and TRBJ1-2; 7 bases map to TRBD1. The CDR3 runs 15 residues. Germline V gives CDR1 SNHLY, CDR2 FYNNEI. The J segment lost 2 bases and the V segment lost 7 bases, leaving 10 bases of the junction unmatched. DNA for the CDR3: TGTGCCAGCAACAACAGGGGCCCCACCAACTATGGCTACACCTTC. This gives the protein CASNNRGPTNYGYTF.

This rearrangement joins TRBV28 to TRBJ2-1; 7 bases fit TRBD1. The germline CDR1 and CDR2 sequences are MDHEN and SYDVKM. V dropped 6 bases and J dropped 0; count of bases not matched to a gene: 14. The CDR3 runs to 18 residues. CDR3 residues: CASRGTTGVSISYNEQFF. CDR3 nucleotides: TGTGCCAGCAGGGGAACAACAGGGGTATCAATCTCCTACAATGAGCAGTTCTTC.

The chain joins TRBV6-6 to TRBJ2-7; D unresolved. This CDR3 contains 13 residues. Germline CDR1 is MNHNY and CDR2 is SVGAGI (reference sequence). Trimming shortened V by 2 bases and J by 3 bases, and 8 bases separated the two germline ends. This CDR3 reads CASSYNIYYEQYF. CDR3 coding DNA: TGTGCCAGCAGTTACAATATCTACTACGAGCAGTACTTC.

The V and J genes are TRBV6-5 and TRBJ1-2, with D tentatively TRBD1 (5 bases). The germline CDR1 and CDR2 sequences are MNHEY and SVGAGI. This CDR3 is 13 amino acids long. Trimming removed 6 bases from V and 8 bases from J, with 16 bases in between. The CDR3 loop is CASSLSRAGGYTF. CDR3 DNA sequence: TGTGCCAGCAGCCTGAGCAGGGCCGGGGGCTACACCTTC.

The rearrangement links TRBV7-2 to TRBJ2-7; tentatively, D is TRBD1 (6 bases). The CDR3 has 15 residues. V was pared by 5 bases and J by 6 bases, with 20 bases between. Per germline, CDR1 SGHTA and CDR2 FQGNSA. CDR3 coding DNA: TGTGCCAGCAGCGGGACCAGCAGGAAGGGGGTCGAGCAGTACTTC. The encoded protein is CASSGTSRKGVEQYF.

The chain uses TRBV6-4 and TRBJ2-1; tentatively, D is TRBD2 (5 bases). V lost 2 bases and J lost 9, with 14 bases in between. Germline-derived CDR1 and CDR2 are MRHNA and SNTAGT. The CDR3 sequence is 14 residues long. CDR3 coding DNA: TGTGCCAGCAGTGACGGGGAACAAGCGGCTGAGCAGTTCTTC. It yields the protein CASSDGEQAAEQFF.

The rearrangement links TRBV19 to TRBJ1-5; D is uncertain. Per the germline V gene, CDR1 is LNHDA and CDR2 is SQIVND (reference sequence). This CDR3 is built from 13 residues. Trimming pared 6 bases from V and 4 bases from J, leaving 10 bases between. The CDR3 bases are TGTGCCAGTAGCGGGTCTCGAAATCAGCCCCAGCATTTT. Its protein is CASSGSRNQPQHF.

This clone was seen a single time. The rearrangement joins TRBV5-1 to TRBJ1-1; TRBD1 might be the D (6 bases). There are 16 residues in the CDR3. Germline-derived CDR1 and CDR2 are SGHRS and YFSETQ. Trimming took off 0 bases at V and 0 bases at J, with 12 bases between the two ends. This CDR3 is CASSLESRTVNTEAFF. CDR3 DNA sequence: TGCGCCAGCAGCTTGGAATCCCGGACAGTGAACACTGAAGCTTTCTTT.

The chain uses TRBV15 and TRBJ2-2; 14 nucleotides agree with TRBD2. V shed 0 bases and J 7 bases; nucleotides not matched to a gene: 10. The CDR3 consists of 19 residues. The V gene's germline CDR1 is LNHNV and CDR2 YYDKDF (reference sequence). The CDR3: CATSRDNRLAGGLGGELFF. For the CDR3, the DNA is TGTGCCACCAGCAGAGATAACCGACTAGCGGGAGGGTTAGGCGGGGAGCTGTTTTTT.

The chain recombines TRBV19 with TRBJ1-2; 7 nucleotides agree with TRBD1. J was trimmed by 6 bases and V by 5 bases; bases with no gene match: 9. The germline gives CDR1 LNHDA, CDR2 SQIVND (reference sequence). There are 14 residues in the CDR3. The CDR3 protein is CASSFVGQMNGYTF. CDR3 sequence (DNA): TGTGCCAGTAGTTTTGTGGGACAGATGAATGGCTACACCTTC.

This clone was seen only a few times. The chain recombines TRBV28 with TRBJ2-2; possible D gene TRBD1, 6 bases. The CDR3 totals 15 residues. The V end lost 2 bases, the J end lost 6 bases, and 13 bases lay between the germline ends. Germline CDR1 is MDHEN and CDR2 is SYDVKM. The CDR3 coding sequence is TGTGCCAGCAGTTTAACAGGGATAAGGGCCGGGGAGCTGTTTTTT. Amino acid sequence: CASSLTGIRAGELFF.

This clone occurred a few times. This chain joins TRBV5-4 and TRBJ1-2; D ambiguous. Trimming cost V 0 bases and J 2 bases, with 8 bases left between them. This CDR3 is built from 14 residues. Per germline, CDR1 SGHNT and CDR2 YYREEE (reference sequence). The chain's CDR3 is CASSLEQINYGYTF. The CDR3 DNA is TGTGCCAGCAGCTTGGAACAGATAAACTATGGCTACACCTTC.